This TCR beta chain was identified in a study of shared clonotypes between healthy human individuals. Study-wide points: Memory subsets generally showed smaller estimated richness than naive subsets did. Among donors, sharing of clonotypes was expected to be affected by sequencing depth.

This clone was found once. What it binds is not known. Sorted-subset replicate PCRs used about 0.2 ug DNA, around 27,000 T cell genomes. The method was immunoSEQ multiplex PCR; TCRdb's version includes in-frame clones alone and lacks a portion of them. The sample has under 600,000 clones, 97% seen once. Each of the donors was a healthy adult who was HIV-negative and had not had a recent acute infection or vaccination. The CDR3 loop spans 15 amino acids. The germline CDR1 and CDR2 sequences are LGHNA and YNFKEQ. J lost 5 bases, V lost 0 bases, and 4 bases had no gene match. V gene TRBV4-2 combines with J gene TRBJ2-5; 9 bases are a match to TRBD1. What was sequenced was naive CD4+ T cells sorted from blood. Subset in this sample: CD45RA+ positively selected. This sequence was found in a woman in her thirties in good health. CDR3 bases: TGTGCCAGCAGCCAAGACGGGGACAGGGCCGAGACCCAGTACTTC. Translated, it gives CASSQDGDRAETQYF.